Below are 11 T cell receptor beta chains sequenced from a single sample in a study of blood T cell repertoires in COVID-19. The table came from immunoSEQ multiplex PCR; TCRdb's copy has only in-frame clones and leaves some out. The table lists more than 65,000 clones, around 88% of them singletons. Sequencing was performed on peripheral blood. The receptors shown here come from a man aged 55 to 70 with acute or convalescent COVID-19.

This chain connects TRBV18 to TRBJ1-6; D is undetermined. Trimming pared 5 bases from V and 4 bases from J, leaving 3 bases between. The CDR3 length is 12 residues. CDR1 is KGHSH, CDR2 LQKENI, per germline. CDR3 residues: CASSSYNSPLHF. CDR3 in DNA: TGTGCCAGCTCATCGTATAATTCACCCCTCCACTTT. Together with reference TRBV18 and TRBJ1-6, the CDR3 gives the full variable domain: NAGVMQNPRHLVRRRGQEARLRCSPMKGHSHVYWYRQLPEEGLKFMVYLQKENIIDESGMPKERFSAEFPKEGPSILRIQQVVRGDSAAYFCASSSYNSPLHFGNGTRLTVT.

The chain links TRBV7-2 to TRBJ2-3; D not certain. CDR3 size: 15 residues. V was pared by 3 bases and J by 4 bases, with 14 bases between. The germline gives CDR1 SGHTA, CDR2 FQGNSA. The CDR3 loop is CASSFGTLRADTQYF. The CDR3 DNA reads as TGTGCCAGCAGCTTTGGTACGCTGAGAGCAGATACGCAGTATTTT.

The chain combines TRBV5-1 with TRBJ1-1; D uncertain. Germline V gene lookup returns CDR1 SGHRS and CDR2 YFSETQ. V lost 2 bases and J 0 bases, leaving 5 bases between the germline ends. The CDR3 runs 13 residues. The chain's CDR3 is CASSFTVNTEAFF. CDR3 in DNA: TGCGCCAGCAGCTTCACAGTGAACACTGAAGCTTTCTTT.

This clone has more than one count but fewer than ten. The rearrangement links TRBV13 to TRBJ1-1, with 10 bases fitting TRBD1. J was trimmed by 3 bases and V by 3 bases; bases with no gene match: 7. The germline V gene encodes CDR1 PRHDT and CDR2 FYEKMQ (reference sequence). There are 16 residues in the CDR3. The CDR3 is CASSFGTGEGYTEAFF. The CDR3, as DNA: TGTGCCAGCAGCTTCGGGACAGGGGAAGGGTACACTGAAGCTTTCTTT.

The chain combines TRBV5-6 with TRBJ1-2; D is possibly TRBD1 (6 bases). Germline values: CDR1 SGHDT, CDR2 YYEEEE. Trimming shortened V by 1 base and J by 4 bases, and 11 bases separated the two germline ends. The CDR3 has 14 amino acids. The CDR3 is CASSLNGRGYGYTF. The CDR3 coding sequence is TGTGCCAGCAGCTTGAACGGCAGGGGCTATGGCTACACCTTC.

V gene TRBV6-2 or TRBV6-3 combines with J gene TRBJ1-5; perhaps TRBD1 as D (6 bases). Trimming took off 5 bases at V and 4 bases at J, with 6 bases between the two ends. From germline, CDR1 is MNHEY and CDR2 SVGEGT. CDR3 size: 12 residues. The CDR3 DNA is TGTGCCAGCAGTCAGGGGAATCAGCCCCAGCATTTT. Translated, it gives CASSQGNQPQHF.

The CDR3 coding sequence is TGTGCCAGCTCACCAGTGACAGGGGGAACTGGAAACACCATATATTTT. It codes for CASSPVTGGTGNTIYF. V and J are TRBV18 and TRBJ1-3; 9 bases match TRBD1. Trimming removed 2 bases from V and 2 bases from J; junction bases left unmatched: 4. In germline, CDR1 is KGHSH, CDR2 LQKENI. This CDR3 comprises 16 residues.

The chain recombines TRBV7-2 with TRBJ1-3, with 7 bases matching TRBD1. Losses at the gene ends were 5 bases for V and 6 bases for J; bases not matched to a gene: 7. Per germline, CDR1 SGHTA and CDR2 FQGNSA. CDR3 length: 14 residues. The CDR3 loop is CASSQGQRTNTIYF. CDR3 in DNA: TGTGCCAGCAGCCAGGGACAGAGAACAAACACCATATATTTT.

The chain employs TRBV11-2 and TRBJ1-1; the match to TRBD1 covers 9 bases. The CDR3 covers 16 residues. The V gene end was trimmed by 5 bases and the J gene end by 7 bases; junction bases not matched to a gene: 14. From germline, CDR1 is SGHAT and CDR2 FQNNGV. For the CDR3, the DNA is TGTGCCAGCAGCGCCCTCGGGGACAGGGCCGTCTTTGAAGCTTTCTTT. It yields the protein CASSALGDRAVFEAFF.

Here the CDR3 reads CASSLAFSEKLFF. In nucleotides, the CDR3 is TGTGCCAGCAGCTTAGCGTTTAGTGAAAAACTGTTTTTT. The V and J genes are TRBV7-8 and TRBJ1-4, with unresolved D. This CDR3 is built from 13 residues. V lost 0 bases to trimming and J lost 7 bases, with 6 bases between them. Germline values: CDR1 SGHVS, CDR2 FQNEAQ. The full variable domain, rest sourced from reference TRBV7-8 and TRBJ1-4, is GAGVSQSPRYKVAKRGQDVALRCDPISGHVSLFWYQQALGQGPEFLTYFQNEAQLDKSGLPSDRFFAERPEGSVSTLKIQRTQQEDSAVYLCASSLAFSEKLFFGSGTQLSVL.

This chain connects TRBV20-1 to TRBJ1-4; TRBD1 is a possible D gene (5 bases). CDR1 is DFQATT, CDR2 SNEGSKA, per germline (reference sequence). V was cut by 3 bases and J by 8 bases, with 19 bases left in between. This CDR3 contains 15 residues. CDR3 sequence (DNA): TGCAGTGCTAGTAGTTTTTCCCCAAAGGGGGAAAAACTGTTTTTT. Protein: CSASSFSPKGEKLFF.